This passage covers 20 T cell receptor beta chains from one sample sequenced in a study of T cell responses to AZD1222 COVID-19 vaccine. The method was immunoSEQ multiplex PCR; TCRdb's version includes in-frame clones alone and lacks a portion of them. The sample consists of 66,000 or so clones, roughly 90% of them appearing once. The material sequenced was peripheral blood, taken on day 0 of AZD1222 vaccination. These receptors came from an adult in good health.

This clone was observed a handful of times. This chain joins TRBV28 and TRBJ1-4, with D perhaps matching TRBD1 (6 bases). Germline CDR1 is MDHEN and CDR2 is SYDVKM. Trimming cost V 3 bases and J 3 bases, with 17 bases left between them. This CDR3 has 17 amino acids. CDR3 in amino acids: CASSFVGQTTANEKLFF. The CDR3, as DNA: TGTGCCAGCAGTTTCGTAGGACAGACCACGGCTAATGAAAAACTGTTTTTT.

The chain recombines TRBV28 with TRBJ1-4; tentative D call: TRBD1 (6 bases). From germline, CDR1 is MDHEN and CDR2 SYDVKM. Trimming cost V 7 bases and J 5 bases, with 14 bases left between them. The CDR3 is made up of 14 amino acids. This CDR3 reads CASTLGAVNEKLFF. CDR3 coding DNA: TGTGCCAGCACTCTGGGGGCGGTCAATGAAAAACTGTTTTTT.

The gene calls are TRBV19 and TRBJ2-7, with D perhaps being TRBD1 or TRBD2 (5 bases each). V was clipped by 4 bases and J by 2 bases, with 12 bases between them. Per germline, CDR1 LNHDA and CDR2 SQIVND (reference sequence). The CDR3 contains 14 residues. The CDR3 here is CASSSRRGPYEQYF. DNA of the CDR3: TGTGCCAGTAGTAGTCGCCGGGGCCCCTACGAGCAGTACTTC.

The chain links TRBV4-1 to TRBJ1-3; no clear D gene. The CDR3 sequence is 15 residues long. Trimming shortened V by 0 bases and J by 3 bases, and 9 bases separated the two germline ends. Germline assignment: CDR1 MGHRA and CDR2 YSYEKL. In DNA form, the CDR3 reads TGCGCCAGCAGCCAAGACCCCGGAGATGGAAACACCATATATTTT. This codes for CASSQDPGDGNTIYF.

By its share, this clone is medium-sized. The chain combines TRBV19 with TRBJ1-6; 8 nucleotides align to TRBD1. Germline trimming cut 4 bases from V and 7 bases from J; bases unmatched to any gene: 6. This CDR3 spans 15 amino acids. Looked up from germline, CDR1 is LNHDA and CDR2 is SQIVND (reference sequence). The CDR3 coding sequence is TGTGCCAGTAGTAGAGACAGGGGTCAGAATTCACCCCTCCACTTT. It is translated as CASSRDRGQNSPLHF.

The genes are TRBV4-1 and TRBJ2-7; TRBD1 aligns across 10 bases. There are 17 residues in the CDR3. The V segment lost 1 base and the J segment 3 bases; nucleotides outside the gene matches: 9. Germline-derived CDR1 and CDR2 are MGHRA and YSYEKL. The CDR3 nucleotides are TGCGCCAGCAGCCAAGTATCGGTGACAGGGGGCCTCTACGAGCAGTACTTC. Protein: CASSQVSVTGGLYEQYF.

The rearrangement joins TRBV10-3 to TRBJ2-1; D remains ambiguous. This CDR3 has 13 amino acids. CDR1 ENHRY and CDR2 SYGVKD come from the germline V gene. The V end was cut by 0 bases, the J end by 4 bases, with 4 bases between. The CDR3 nucleotides are TGTGCCATCAGTGAGTCAGGGTACAATGAGCAGTTCTTC. Residues: CAISESGYNEQFF.

This chain uses TRBV5-1 with TRBJ2-1, with TRBD1 matching 7 bases. Germline-derived CDR1 and CDR2 are SGHRS and YFSETQ. CDR3 length: 13 amino acids. V shed 2 bases and J 10 bases; nucleotides not matched to a gene: 6. Written as DNA, the CDR3 is TGCGCCAGCAGCTTAACGACAGGGCGGGAGCAGTTCTTC. Protein: CASSLTTGREQFF.

V usage is TRBV6-5 and J usage is TRBJ1-2, with D hard to call. Germline lookup yields CDR1 MNHEY and CDR2 SVGAGI. V lost 6 bases, J lost 3 bases, and 17 bases lay in between. The CDR3 is made up of 15 amino acids. In DNA, the CDR3 is TGTGCCAGCAGCCCAATCGTCCCCCCCCACTATGGCTACACCTTC. Protein sequence: CASSPIVPPHYGYTF.

The genes are TRBV6-1 and TRBJ2-7, with 7 bases that match TRBD1. The CDR3 runs to 16 residues. Germline CDR1 and CDR2: MNHNS and SASEGT. After removal of 2 bases from V and 5 bases from J, the junction contained 12 bases not matched to a gene. The CDR3 sequence is CASSELLRQGSHEQYF. As DNA, the CDR3 is TGTGCCAGCAGTGAACTATTGCGACAGGGTTCCCACGAGCAGTACTTC.

The chain has TRBV10-3 and TRBJ2-3, with 10 bases aligning to TRBD2. This CDR3 region has 15 residues. Germline V gene data show CDR1 as ENHRY and CDR2 as SYGVKD. After removal of 5 bases from V and 2 bases from J, the junction contained 4 bases not matched to a gene. The CDR3 spells CAISPSGGDTDTQYF. The CDR3 DNA reads as TGTGCCATCAGTCCTAGCGGGGGAGACACAGATACGCAGTATTTT.

The J gene is TRBJ1-1, the V gene TRBV19; TRBD1 might be the D (6 bases). V lost 3 bases and J 0 bases, leaving 8 bases between the germline ends. The CDR3 has 14 residues. Germline V gene lookup returns CDR1 LNHDA and CDR2 SQIVND (reference sequence). CDR3 protein: CASSMGQMNTEAFF. The CDR3 DNA reads TGTGCCAGTAGTATGGGACAAATGAACACTGAAGCTTTCTTT.

This sequence joins TRBV7-9 and TRBJ2-7; D not certain. The CDR3 is made up of 13 amino acids. Germline V gives CDR1 SEHNR, CDR2 FQNEAQ (reference sequence). V was trimmed by 5 bases and J by 2 bases, leaving 10 bases between them. CDR3 sequence reads: CASSPRTAYEQYF. The CDR3 DNA follows: TGTGCCAGCAGCCCACGGACGGCCTACGAGCAGTACTTC.

This clone was observed once. The chain couples TRBV9 to TRBJ1-1; D may be TRBD1 (5 bases). The CDR3 totals 15 residues. With 3 bases removed from V and 3 bases from J, the gap between germline ends came to 15 bases. Germline V gives CDR1 SGDLS, CDR2 YYNGEE. CDR3: CASSARPQGDTEAFF. The CDR3 DNA reads TGTGCCAGCAGCGCCCGGCCCCAGGGCGACACTGAAGCTTTCTTT. The full variable domain, completed using reference TRBV9 and TRBJ1-1, is DSGVTQTPKHLITATGQRVTLRCSPRSGDLSVYWYQQSLDQGLQFLIQYYNGEERAKGNILERFSAQQFPDLHSELNLSSLELGDSALYFCASSARPQGDTEAFFGQGTRLTVV.

The chain links TRBV7-2 to TRBJ2-7; D may be TRBD2 (5 bases). The CDR3 totals 15 residues. Trimming stripped 2 bases from V and 2 bases from J, with 13 bases between. Germline V CDR1 and CDR2: SGHTA, FQGNSA. The CDR3 region has the DNA TGTGCCAGCAGCTTACCACCGGACGGGGCCTACGAGCAGTACTTC. Encoded protein: CASSLPPDGAYEQYF.

The chain recombines TRBV28 with TRBJ2-3, with D perhaps matching TRBD1 or TRBD2 (5 bases each). The ends were cut back, 7 bases at V and 5 bases at J, with 16 bases in the middle. The CDR3 sequence is 14 residues long. Germline V gives CDR1 MDHEN, CDR2 SYDVKM. Here the CDR3 DNA reads TGTGCCAGCACCGAGGGGCTAGAGAGAGATACGCAGTATTTT. As protein: CASTEGLERDTQYF.

This rearrangement joins TRBV30 to TRBJ1-1, with D possibly matching TRBD1 (6 bases). The CDR3 totals 16 residues. Looked up from germline, CDR1 is GTSNPN and CDR2 is SVGIG (reference sequence). V was shortened by 1 base and J by 1 base, with 16 bases between the two germline ends. CDR3 sequence reads: CAWSAYLWGPNTEAFF. CDR3 sequence (DNA): TGTGCCTGGAGTGCCTACCTATGGGGGCCGAACACTGAAGCTTTCTTT.

This clone showed up just once. J is TRBJ1-2 and V is TRBV16, with D possibly matching TRBD1 (5 bases). The CDR3 has 14 residues. The germline V gene encodes CDR1 KGHSY and CDR2 FQNENV. V gave up 0 bases and J gave up 8 bases, with 13 bases separating them. CDR3 nucleotide sequence: TGTGCCAGCAGCCAATCGCGGGGGAGTGGGGGCTACACCTTC. This sequence encodes CASSQSRGSGGYTF. The entire variable domain, with the rest obtained from reference TRBV16 and TRBJ1-2, is as follows: GEEVAQTPKHLVRGEGQKAKLYCAPIKGHSYVFWYQQVLKNEFKFLISFQNENVFDETGMPKERFSAKCLPNSPCSLEIQATKLEDSAVYFCASSQSRGSGGYTFGSGTRLTVV.

This chain connects TRBV30 to TRBJ1-5, with 10 bases that match TRBD1. Germline-derived CDR1 and CDR2 are GTSNPN and SVGIG (reference sequence). CDR3 length equals 18 residues. V gave up 1 base and J gave up 0 bases; unmatched junction bases: 9. As DNA, the CDR3 is TGTGCCTGGAGTGCGAGGGACAGGGGTCTTTCTAGCAATCAGCCCCAGCATTTT. Its translation is CAWSARDRGLSSNQPQHF. Variable domain in full (rest from reference TRBV30 and TRBJ1-5): SQTIHQWPATLVQPVGSPLSLECTVEGTSNPNLYWYRQAAGRGLQLLFYSVGIGQISSEVPQNLSASRPQDRQFILSSKKLLLSDSGFYLCAWSARDRGLSSNQPQHFGDGTRLSIL.

The genes are TRBV28 and TRBJ2-5; the match to TRBD2 covers 9 bases. Germline CDR1 MDHEN, CDR2 SYDVKM. Trimming removed 6 bases from V and 1 base from J; junction bases left unmatched: 3. CDR3 length equals 14 residues. CDR3 amino acids: CASRTSGVQETQYF. The CDR3 nucleotides are TGTGCCAGCAGGACTAGCGGAGTCCAAGAGACCCAGTACTTC.